This TCR beta chain was recovered during a study of identifying expanded T cells in peripheral blood. Study-wide findings and caveats: Variance in clone template counts between two-week samples significantly increased with total template count across all healthy donors.

On this clone itself: The antigen remains unidentified.

Sequencing used immunoSEQ multiplex PCR; TCRdb keeps in-frame clones, though not all of them. The top ten hold 7.3% of the sample, which has about 82,000 clones, roughly 90% seen once. This CDR3 contains 12 residues. The V gene's germline CDR1 is KGHSH and CDR2 LQKENI. Trimming removed 2 bases at V and 10 bases at J, with 11 bases between. This receptor was obtained from a person between 18 and 75 years old in good health. Sample: blood. This chain joins TRBV18 and TRBJ1-1; the D is unclear. DNA of the CDR3: TGTGCCAGCTCACCAGGATCAGTGGCAGCTTTCTTT. Its protein is CASSPGSVAAFF.